The subject of this entry is one TCR beta chain. Its matching antigen is unknown. The sample comes from a study of cytotoxic CD8 clonotypes in ibrutinib-treated CLL. Findings and limits, study-wide: Public clonotypes (which were uncommon) either contracted or remained stable on treatment.

Assay: immunoSEQ multiplex PCR; the TCRdb copy retains only in-frame clones and omits some. The table includes about 20,000 clones, around 79% detected once. V lost 0 bases and J 2 bases, leaving 5 bases between the germline ends. The CDR3 length is 13 residues. Germline lookup yields CDR1 SGHKS and CDR2 YYEKEE (reference sequence). This TCR was recovered from a human donor with chronic lymphocytic leukemia. The chain recombines TRBV5-5 with TRBJ1-2; D gene ambiguous. The sequences come from PBMCs, collected before ibrutinib treatment. CDR3 residues: CASSLAGNYGYTF. CDR3 DNA: TGTGCCAGCAGCTTGGCCGGGAACTATGGCTACACCTTC.